A single sample is the source of the 18 T cell receptor beta chains below, sequenced in a study of blood T cell repertoires in COVID-19. Repertoires were generated with immunoSEQ multiplex PCR, while TCRdb's copy carries only in-frame clones and drops some. Found here are fewer than 85,000 clones, about 87% of them singletons; the top ten hold approximately 5%. Sequencing was carried out using peripheral blood. All receptors come from a man aged 45 to 65 with active COVID-19.

This rearrangement joins TRBV28 to TRBJ2-5; 12 nucleotides align to TRBD1. The germline CDR1 and CDR2 sequences are MDHEN and SYDVKM. The CDR3 sequence is 17 residues long. The J segment lost 2 bases and the V segment lost 7 bases, leaving 11 bases of the junction unmatched. CDR3 sequence reads: CASTTWGTGGEQETQYF. Here the CDR3 DNA reads TGTGCCAGCACCACCTGGGGGACAGGGGGCGAGCAAGAGACCCAGTACTTC.

The CDR3 sequence is CASSYPGRAGTDTQYF. For the CDR3, the DNA is TGTGCCAGCAGTTACCCCGGCCGCGCGGGAACAGATACGCAGTATTTT. The rearrangement uses TRBV6-2 or TRBV6-3 and TRBJ2-3, with TRBD2 as a possible D gene (6 bases). The CDR3 covers 16 residues. V was shortened by 2 bases and J by 3 bases, with 15 bases between the two germline ends. The germline V gene encodes CDR1 MNHEY and CDR2 SVGEGT.

This clone was observed once. The CDR3 DNA sequence: TGTGCCAGCAGCTTAACGCTAGCGGAAGAGACCCAGTACTTC. Residues: CASSLTLAEETQYF. The rearrangement joins TRBV7-3 to TRBJ2-5; 7 positions agree with TRBD2. This CDR3 region has 14 residues. V was clipped by 0 bases and J by 3 bases; unmatched bases: 1. Germline V gives CDR1 SGHTA, CDR2 FQGTGA.

The chain employs TRBV9 and TRBJ1-6; a possible D gene is TRBD1 (6 bases). Germline V lookup: CDR1 SGDLS, CDR2 YYNGEE. Trimming cost V 4 bases and J 7 bases, with 18 bases left between them. The CDR3 is 16 residues long. CDR3 residues: CASSSGDYLGNSPLHF. The CDR3 coding sequence is TGTGCCAGCAGCTCAGGGGACTATCTAGGCAATTCACCCCTCCACTTT.

The CDR3 loop is CASSLAAGGEGYTF. The CDR3 bases are TGCGCCAGCAGCTTGGCGGCAGGGGGCGAAGGCTACACCTTC. The gene calls are TRBV5-1 and TRBJ1-2, with 8 nucleotides matching TRBD1. The length of the CDR3 is 14 residues. V lost 0 bases to trimming and J lost 8 bases; unmatched junction nucleotides: 6. Looked up from germline, CDR1 is SGHRS and CDR2 is YFSETQ. Based on the CDR3 plus reference TRBV5-1 and TRBJ1-2, the full variable domain is KAGVTQTPRYLIKTRGQQVTLSCSPISGHRSVSWYQQTPGQGLQFLFEYFSETQRNKGNFPGRFSGRQFSNSRSEMNVSTLELGDSALYLCASSLAAGGEGYTFGSGTRLTVV.

V usage is TRBV29-1 and J usage is TRBJ1-1; 11 bases are a match to TRBD1. Trimming at V came to 6 bases and at J to 1 base, leaving 7 bases not matched to a gene. CDR1 and CDR2 from the germline V gene are SQVTM and ANQGSEA. This CDR3 region has 15 residues. Here the CDR3 reads CSVVGTGGTNTEAFF. In DNA, the CDR3 is TGCAGCGTGGTGGGGACAGGGGGAACGAACACTGAAGCTTTCTTT.

The rearrangement uses TRBV3-1 (or the pseudogene TRBV3-2) and TRBJ2-3; 9 bases match TRBD2. Germline V gives CDR1 LGHDT, CDR2 YNNKEL (reference sequence). After removal of 2 bases from V and 6 bases from J, the junction contained 6 bases not matched to a gene. The CDR3 covers 15 residues. CDR3 loop: CASSQSPSGDDTQYF. As DNA, the CDR3 is TGTGCCAGCAGCCAATCGCCTAGCGGGGATGATACGCAGTATTTT.

CDR3 in DNA: TGTGCCAGCAGCCGAGGCCCCTTAACAGGTGAGCAGTTCTTC. This sequence encodes CASSRGPLTGEQFF. The chain recombines TRBV28 with TRBJ2-1; a possible D gene is TRBD1 (5 bases). Germline CDR1 is MDHEN and CDR2 is SYDVKM. The length of the CDR3 is 14 residues. V was clipped by 6 bases and J by 9 bases, with 18 bases between them.

This chain links TRBV6-5 with TRBJ1-1, with D possibly TRBD1 on 5 matching bases. V lost 2 bases, J lost 5 bases, and 15 bases lay in between. The CDR3 has 15 residues. CDR1 is MNHEY and CDR2 is SVGAGI in the germline V gene. The CDR3 region has the DNA TGTGCCAGCAGTTACGGACCGGGACTCAGGACTGAAGCTTTCTTT. This translates into CASSYGPGLRTEAFF.

This chain connects TRBV30 to TRBJ2-4, with a tentative D call TRBD1 (6 bases). Germline assignment: CDR1 GTSNPN and CDR2 SVGIG (reference sequence). This CDR3 comprises 15 residues. Trimming left V 2 bases short and J 4 bases short, with 15 bases between. CDR3 in DNA: TGTGCCTGGAGTCTTCCCGGGACACAGAAAAACATTCAGTACTTC. Its protein is CAWSLPGTQKNIQYF.

This chain joins TRBV6-6 and TRBJ2-2, with TRBD1 matching over 9 bases. V was pared by 7 bases and J by 6 bases, with 9 bases of the junction left unmatched. The CDR3 runs 15 residues. Germline lookup yields CDR1 MNHNY and CDR2 SVGAGI (reference sequence). CDR3 amino acids: CASTLSGTGPGELFF. CDR3 bases: TGTGCCAGCACTCTATCCGGGACAGGGCCCGGGGAGCTGTTTTTT.

The V gene is TRBV4-3, the J gene TRBJ2-1; 11 nucleotides line up with TRBD2. This CDR3 has 18 residues. Looked up from germline, CDR1 is LGHNA and CDR2 is YSLEER. The V and J ends lost 0 bases and 9 bases, in that order; junction bases with no gene match: 13. This CDR3 reads CASSQDLAGGRGYGEQFF. In DNA, the CDR3 is TGCGCCAGCAGCCAAGACCTAGCGGGAGGCCGGGGTTATGGTGAGCAGTTCTTC.

The chain links TRBV6-1 to TRBJ2-7; a weak D match, TRBD1 (5 bases). Germline CDR1 and CDR2: MNHNS and SASEGT. The length of the CDR3 is 14 residues. The V end lost 2 bases, the J end lost 4 bases, and 12 bases lay between the germline ends. The CDR3 sequence: CASSENRQGYEQYF. The CDR3 region has the DNA TGTGCCAGCAGTGAAAACAGGCAGGGATACGAGCAGTACTTC.

The chain is built from TRBV2 and TRBJ2-7; the match to TRBD1 covers 12 bases. This CDR3 comprises 14 residues. Trimming at V came to 5 bases and at J to 5 bases, leaving 4 bases not matched to a gene. Germline V lookup: CDR1 SNHLY, CDR2 FYNNEI. The CDR3 here is CASSYRDRGHEQYF. The CDR3 nucleotides are TGTGCCAGCAGTTACCGGGACAGGGGGCACGAGCAGTACTTC.

V is TRBV7-2 and J is TRBJ2-3, with D perhaps matching TRBD1 (6 bases). Trimming took 5 bases from V and 7 from J, leaving 16 bases between them. The length of the CDR3 is 14 residues. Germline CDR1 reads SGHTA; CDR2 reads FQGNSA. CDR3 residues: CASSAQATGNTQYF. In DNA form, the CDR3 reads TGTGCCAGCAGCGCACAAGCGACAGGAAATACGCAGTATTTT.

The chain combines TRBV6-2 or TRBV6-3 with TRBJ1-3, with a possible D match to TRBD1 (5 bases). The germline CDR1 and CDR2 sequences are MNHEY and SVGEGT. The CDR3 sequence is 15 residues long. The ends were cut back, 2 bases at V and 0 bases at J, with 8 bases in the middle. CDR3 sequence: CASSYGASSGNTIYF. Here the CDR3 DNA reads TGTGCCAGCAGTTACGGGGCCAGCTCTGGAAACACCATATATTTT.

This chain uses TRBV2 with TRBJ1-2, with D hard to call. CDR1 is SNHLY and CDR2 is FYNNEI in the germline V gene. Deletions cut 4 bases from V and 4 bases from J, with 13 bases between. The CDR3 consists of 14 residues. The CDR3 sequence is CASSASRNTYGYTF. The DNA of the CDR3 is TGTGCCAGCAGTGCGTCCAGAAACACCTATGGCTACACCTTC.

The V and J genes are TRBV4-2 and TRBJ2-7, with a possible D match to TRBD1 (5 bases). V was shortened by 1 base and J by 5 bases, with 15 bases between the two germline ends. Germline lookup yields CDR1 LGHNA and CDR2 YNFKEQ. This CDR3 has 15 residues. This chain's CDR3 is CASSQVGGRVDEQYF. The CDR3 DNA is TGTGCCAGCAGCCAAGTCGGCGGCAGGGTCGACGAGCAGTACTTC.